These T cell receptor beta chains were read from a single sample in a study of T cell responses to AZD1222 COVID-19 vaccine. Profiling relied on immunoSEQ multiplex PCR, and the TCRdb table lists in-frame clones only, not all of them. The top ten hold 4% to 5.5% of the sample, which has fewer than 110,000 clones, roughly 87% seen once. The sample was peripheral blood, taken on day 0 of AZD1222 vaccination. The receptors shown here come from an adult in good health. The CDR3 runs from the conserved cysteine through the conserved F or W. Each record gives: clone size, J gene, V gene, D gene, CDR3 protein, CDR3 DNA. A D gene is named only where the DNA matches it firmly. The size of a clone is reported for some rows only, either as once, few or many, or as a class for expanded clones.

clone_size: .
j_call: TRBJ2-1
v_call: TRBV19
d_call: .
cdr3_aa: CASSIVGGGNEQFF
cdr3_nt: TGTGCCAGTAGTATAGTGGGAGGGGGGAATGAGCAGTTCTTC

clone_size: once
j_call: TRBJ2-5
v_call: TRBV2
d_call: TRBD2
cdr3_aa: CASSTGLAGGLWETQYF
cdr3_nt: TGTGCCAGCAGTACCGGACTAGCGGGGGGGCTTTGGGAGACCCAGTACTTC

clone_size: .
j_call: TRBJ1-5
v_call: TRBV3-1/TRBV3-2
d_call: TRBD1
cdr3_aa: CASSPGTGSGNQPQHF
cdr3_nt: TGTGCCAGCAGCCCCGGGACAGGGTCAGGCAATCAGCCCCAGCATTTT

clone_size: few
j_call: TRBJ1-5
v_call: TRBV30
d_call: TRBD1
cdr3_aa: CAWSVSTGGGVNQPQHF
cdr3_nt: TGTGCCTGGAGTGTATCAACAGGGGGGGGAGTTAATCAGCCCCAGCATTTT

clone_size: once
j_call: TRBJ1-4
v_call: TRBV7-9
d_call: TRBD1
cdr3_aa: CASSVGTAADEKLFF
cdr3_nt: TGTGCCAGCAGCGTCGGGACAGCCGCGGATGAAAAACTGTTTTTT

clone_size: .
j_call: TRBJ1-2
v_call: TRBV6-2/TRBV6-3
d_call: .
cdr3_aa: CASSSSFGQTYYGYTF
cdr3_nt: TGTGCCAGCAGTTCGAGCTTTGGACAGACCTACTATGGCTACACCTTC

clone_size: .
j_call: TRBJ1-2
v_call: TRBV12-2
d_call: .
cdr3_aa: CASRSPGDRNYGYTF
cdr3_nt: TGTGCAAGTCGCTCCCCTGGGGACCGCAACTATGGCTACACCTTC

clone_size: .
j_call: TRBJ1-1
v_call: TRBV4-1
d_call: .
cdr3_aa: CASSQSLGQGEAFF
cdr3_nt: TGCGCCAGCAGCCAATCCCTAGGGCAGGGTGAAGCTTTCTTT

clone_size: .
j_call: TRBJ1-2
v_call: TRBV19
d_call: TRBD1
cdr3_aa: CASSPRTGAVFYGYTF
cdr3_nt: TGTGCCAGTAGTCCACGGACAGGGGCGGTTTTCTATGGCTACACCTTC

clone_size: .
j_call: TRBJ2-3
v_call: TRBV6-2/TRBV6-3
d_call: .
cdr3_aa: CASSGGASTDTQYF
cdr3_nt: TGTGCCAGCAGTGGGGGGGCTAGCACAGATACGCAGTATTTT

clone_size: once
j_call: TRBJ1-2
v_call: TRBV5-6
d_call: .
cdr3_aa: CASSLRGNYGYTF
cdr3_nt: TGTGCCAGCAGCCTGCGGGGTAACTATGGCTACACCTTC

clone_size: .
j_call: TRBJ1-3
v_call: TRBV6-5
d_call: TRBD1
cdr3_aa: CASRRGQMSGNTIYF
cdr3_nt: TGTGCCAGCAGGAGGGGACAGATGTCCGGAAACACCATATATTTT

clone_size: .
j_call: TRBJ1-3
v_call: TRBV30
d_call: .
cdr3_aa: CAWRNRQASGNTIYF
cdr3_nt: TGTGCCTGGAGAAACCGACAGGCCTCTGGAAACACCATATATTTT

clone_size: .
j_call: TRBJ1-1
v_call: TRBV6-2/TRBV6-3
d_call: .
cdr3_aa: CASSQPYVENTEAFF
cdr3_nt: TGTGCCAGCAGTCAACCCTATGTGGAGAACACTGAAGCTTTCTTT

clone_size: .
j_call: TRBJ1-2
v_call: TRBV18
d_call: .
cdr3_aa: CASSPPEFHREANYGYTF
cdr3_nt: TGTGCCAGCTCACCACCGGAATTCCACAGGGAAGCTAACTATGGCTACACCTTC

clone_size: .
j_call: TRBJ1-1
v_call: TRBV30
d_call: .
cdr3_aa: CAWSVETLATEAFF
cdr3_nt: TGTGCCTGGAGTGTTGAGACACTCGCCACTGAAGCTTTCTTT

clone_size: once
j_call: TRBJ1-4
v_call: TRBV5-5
d_call: TRBD1
cdr3_aa: CASSPSGTANEKLFF
cdr3_nt: TGTGCCAGCAGCCCCTCGGGGACAGCTAATGAAAAACTGTTTTTT

clone_size: .
j_call: TRBJ1-2
v_call: TRBV4-2
d_call: .
cdr3_aa: CASSQDDNYGYTF
cdr3_nt: TGTGCCAGCAGCCAAGATGACAACTATGGCTACACCTTC

clone_size: .
j_call: TRBJ2-7
v_call: TRBV6-5
d_call: TRBD1
cdr3_aa: CASSHPGQGFWEQYF
cdr3_nt: TGTGCCAGCAGTCACCCGGGACAGGGGTTTTGGGAGCAGTACTTC

clone_size: .
j_call: TRBJ1-6
v_call: TRBV2
d_call: .
cdr3_aa: CASRSALNSPLHF
cdr3_nt: TGTGCCAGCCGGTCGGCCTTGAATTCACCCCTCCACTTT

clone_size: .
j_call: TRBJ1-2
v_call: TRBV28
d_call: .
cdr3_aa: CASSLFGGGYGYTF
cdr3_nt: TGTGCCAGCAGTTTATTCGGAGGCGGCTATGGCTACACCTTC

clone_size: .
j_call: TRBJ1-6
v_call: TRBV16
d_call: .
cdr3_aa: CASSSDGVSPLHF
cdr3_nt: TGTGCCAGCAGCTCGGACGGAGTTTCACCCCTCCACTTT

clone_size: .
j_call: TRBJ2-1
v_call: TRBV5-4
d_call: .
cdr3_aa: CASEVNNEQFF
cdr3_nt: TGTGCCAGCGAAGTGAACAATGAGCAGTTCTTC

clone_size: .
j_call: TRBJ1-2
v_call: TRBV6-5
d_call: TRBD1
cdr3_aa: CASSPRTGGGYGYTF
cdr3_nt: TGTGCCAGCAGTCCCCGGACAGGGGGAGGCTATGGCTACACCTTC

clone_size: .
j_call: TRBJ2-1
v_call: TRBV6-4
d_call: .
cdr3_aa: CASSEGNEQFF
cdr3_nt: TGTGCCAGCAGTGAAGGGAATGAGCAGTTCTTC

clone_size: .
j_call: TRBJ2-1
v_call: TRBV11-2
d_call: TRBD2
cdr3_aa: CASSRVSGEYNEQFF
cdr3_nt: TGTGCCAGCAGCCGGGTTAGCGGGGAGTACAATGAGCAGTTCTTC